This T cell receptor beta chain is drawn from a study of PD-1 blockade in classical Hodgkin lymphoma. General study findings and limits: Baseline TCR diversity was reportedly lower in newly diagnosed patients than in healthy donors. It was reported as lower still in relapsed/refractory patients.

The germline V and J ends were trimmed by 1 base and 6 bases, with 16 bases remaining between them. Germline values: CDR1 SNHLY, CDR2 FYNNEI. This CDR3 has 16 amino acids. Assay: immunoSEQ multiplex PCR; the TCRdb copy retains only in-frame clones and omits some. The profile shows some 15,000 clones, about 78% of them singletons. Each patient relapsed following autologous stem cell transplantation, and prior brentuximab vedotin exposure differed. A word on this clone: Its antigen remains unidentified.

The V gene is TRBV2, the J gene TRBJ1-5; no reliable D call. The sequencing here drew on peripheral blood mononuclear cells (PBMCs), taken before the second cycle of nivolumab. The sequence derives from a human donor with classical Hodgkin lymphoma. The CDR3 sequence: CASSEVGQVNSQPQHF. The DNA of the CDR3 is TGTGCCAGCAGTGAAGTCGGTCAGGTTAACAGTCAGCCCCAGCATTTT.